The 15 T cell receptor beta chains in this list originate from one sample, sequenced in a study of regulatory and conventional T cells in RAG deficiency. Blood CD4+ CD25-low CD127-high conventional T cells supplied the genomic DNA template. Using immunoSEQ multiplex PCR, the repertoire was profiled, and TCRdb retains in-frame clones only, with some absent. The table includes just over 30,000 clones, 90% to 97% detected once. This sample also belongs to another study, concerning regulatory T cells. That report notes: The PCR used 52 TRBV and 13 TRBJ primers.

Material: CD25- CD4+ T cells sorted from blood. The source is a human donor in good health.

The chain links TRBV5-1 to TRBJ2-1; D is uncertain. The CDR3 is 15 residues long. The V end was cut by 0 bases, the J end by 5 bases, with 12 bases between. Germline V gene lookup returns CDR1 SGHRS and CDR2 YFSETQ. The CDR3 DNA is TGCGCCAGCAGCTTGGAGTGGGCCCAGGACAATGAGCAGTTCTTC. As protein: CASSLEWAQDNEQFF.

The V gene is TRBV5-1, the J gene TRBJ2-5; 12 nucleotides agree with TRBD2. CDR3 length: 15 amino acids. CDR1 is SGHRS and CDR2 is YFSETQ in the germline V gene. V gave up 3 bases and J gave up 5 bases; unmatched junction bases: 5. The CDR3: CASSSSGGAAETQYF. The CDR3 nucleotides read TGCGCCAGCAGCTCTAGCGGGGGGGCCGCGGAGACCCAGTACTTC.

The gene calls are TRBV7-2 and TRBJ1-4, with a weak D call TRBD1 (5 bases). CDR1 SGHTA and CDR2 FQGNSA come from the germline V gene. Trimming took off 4 bases at V and 8 bases at J, with 14 bases between the two ends. CDR3 size: 14 residues. CDR3 sequence reads: CASSYVLRGEKLFF. In DNA form, the CDR3 reads TGTGCCAGCAGCTACGTCCTACGGGGGGAAAAACTGTTTTTT.

This clone has just a few counts. The CDR3 region has the DNA TGTGCCAGTAGCCGACAGAATCAAGGAAACACCATATATTTT. Translation: CASSRQNQGNTIYF. The V and J genes are TRBV19 and TRBJ1-3; D is possibly TRBD1 (5 bases). This CDR3 comprises 14 residues. V was pared by 6 bases and J by 4 bases, with 13 bases between. The germline V gene has CDR1 LNHDA and CDR2 SQIVND (reference sequence).

The chain employs TRBV4-1 and TRBJ1-1; TRBD1 is a possible D gene (6 bases). Germline loops: CDR1 MGHRA, CDR2 YSYEKL. V was pared by 3 bases and J by 4 bases, with 15 bases between. The CDR3 consists of 15 residues. This CDR3 reads CASSHTRGEGTEAFF. In nucleotides, the CDR3 is TGCGCCAGCAGCCATACCAGGGGTGAGGGCACTGAAGCTTTCTTT.

The rearrangement links TRBV5-1 to TRBJ1-1; possible D gene TRBD1, 5 bases. V was trimmed by 1 base and J by 1 base, leaving 14 bases between them. CDR3 size: 16 residues. CDR1 is SGHRS, CDR2 YFSETQ, per germline. CDR3 in DNA: TGCGCCAGCAGCTTGCAAGGGGTCATTGGGAACACTGAAGCTTTCTTT. Protein sequence: CASSLQGVIGNTEAFF.

The chain employs TRBV5-1 and TRBJ2-7; 10 bases map to TRBD1. CDR1 is SGHRS, CDR2 YFSETQ, per germline. The length of the CDR3 is 16 residues. The V segment lost 1 base and the J segment 6 bases; nucleotides outside the gene matches: 10. CDR3 protein: CASSLSTRDRGSEQYF. CDR3 in DNA: TGCGCCAGCAGCTTGAGTACTAGGGACAGGGGTTCCGAGCAGTACTTC.

This rearrangement joins TRBV5-1 to TRBJ2-5, with a possible D match to TRBD2 (7 bases). Trimming took 4 bases from V and 2 from J, leaving 18 bases between them. Per germline, CDR1 SGHRS and CDR2 YFSETQ. The CDR3 runs to 16 residues. This chain's CDR3 is CASSPGVGGPQETQYF. The DNA for the CDR3 is TGCGCCAGCAGCCCAGGTGTCGGGGGGCCACAAGAGACCCAGTACTTC.

The CDR3 region has the DNA TGTGCCAGCAGCCTAGCCCGTACAGGGGGACAAGAGACCCAGTACTTC. Residues: CASSLARTGGQETQYF. This sequence joins TRBV11-3 and TRBJ2-5; 8 bases are a match to TRBD1. V lost 5 bases and J lost 2; bases outside the gene matches: 10. There are 16 residues in the CDR3. Germline CDR1 and CDR2: SGHNT and YENEEA.

V gene TRBV9 combines with J gene TRBJ1-5; tentative D call: TRBD1 (5 bases). Germline CDR1 and CDR2: SGDLS and YYNGEE. The ends were cut back, 3 bases at V and 4 bases at J, with 14 bases in the middle. This CDR3 spans 15 amino acids. In DNA, the CDR3 is TGTGCCAGCAGCGCCTGGGCAGGGCTGAATCAGCCCCAGCATTTT. Its translation is CASSAWAGLNQPQHF.

The chain employs TRBV5-8 and TRBJ2-5; TRBD1 might be the D (5 bases). The CDR3 is made up of 14 amino acids. The V end was cut by 2 bases, the J end by 4 bases, with 12 bases between. Germline CDR1 SGHTS, CDR2 YDEGEE. The CDR3 DNA is TGTGCCAGCAGCTTTAAGGGGCGGTCAGAGACCCAGTACTTC. Protein: CASSFKGRSETQYF.

V and J are TRBV18 and TRBJ1-2, with TRBD1 identical over 8 bases. The length of the CDR3 is 16 residues. V was pared by 3 bases and J by 4 bases, with 10 bases of the junction left unmatched. Germline V CDR1 and CDR2: KGHSH, LQKENI. DNA for the CDR3: TGTGCCAGCTCACCTGACTTAGGACAGGGAAGCTATGGCTACACCTTC. It encodes CASSPDLGQGSYGYTF.

The V call is TRBV15, the J call TRBJ1-2, with a possible D match to TRBD1 (5 bases). This CDR3 is built from 12 residues. Deletions cut 0 bases from V and 10 bases from J, with 9 bases between. Germline V CDR1 and CDR2: LNHNV, YYDKDF (reference sequence). This CDR3 reads CATSRDTRAYTF. CDR3 coding DNA: TGTGCCACCAGCAGAGATACCAGGGCCTACACCTTC. The full variable domain, completed using reference TRBV15 and TRBJ1-2, is DAMVIQNPRYQVTQFGKPVTLSCSQTLNHNVMYWYQQKSSQAPKLLFHYYDKDFNNEADTPDNFQSRRPNTSFCFLDIRSPGLGDTAMYLCATSRDTRAYTFGSGTRLTVV.

The genes are TRBV7-2 and TRBJ1-5; D not resolved. Deletions cut 4 bases from V and 2 bases from J, with 15 bases between. CDR3 length: 16 residues. The germline CDR1 and CDR2 sequences are SGHTA and FQGNSA. The CDR3 sequence: CASSSKSTSGNQPQHF. In DNA, the CDR3 is TGTGCCAGCAGCTCTAAAAGTACAAGCGGCAATCAGCCCCAGCATTTT.

This clone turned up a few times. The CDR3: CASSLGDINSPLHF. The CDR3 nucleotides are TGTGCCAGCAGCCTCGGGGACATCAATTCACCCCTCCACTTT. The rearrangement joins TRBV7-2 to TRBJ1-6; D perhaps matches TRBD1 (6 bases). The V end lost 5 bases, the J end lost 7 bases, and 12 bases lay between the germline ends. Germline CDR1 and CDR2: SGHTA and FQGNSA. The CDR3 sequence is 14 residues long.